The clone carrying this T cell receptor beta chain appeared a single time. The data belong to a study of blood T cell repertoires in COVID-19. The CDR3 spans 12 residues. V lost 6 bases, J lost 6 bases, and 12 bases lay in between. CDR1 and CDR2 from the germline V gene are SGHVS and FNYEAQ. Sequenced by immunoSEQ multiplex PCR; TCRdb stores in-frame clones only, minus some. The sample lists about 320,000 clones, roughly 91% occurring once. V is TRBV7-6 and J is TRBJ2-7, with a possible D match to TRBD2 (6 bases). The TCR sequence derives from a woman aged 25 to 39 with COVID-19, enrolled during active disease. The source material was peripheral blood. The CDR3 bases are TGTGCCAGCAGTCCTCCCGGGGGCGAGCAGTACTTC. This gives the protein CASSPPGGEQYF.